This TCR beta chain was captured by sequencing in a study of CD8 T cells in ankylosing spondylitis. Whole-study results and caveats: Reportedly, matched ankylosing spondylitis synovial fluid was significantly enriched for disease-linked clones.

The CDR3 loop spans 15 amino acids. Germline V gene sequence: CDR1 SGHVS, CDR2 FQNEAQ. Trimming took 4 bases from V and 1 from J; bases not matched to a gene: 4. On this clonotype: Its antigen is not known.

TCRdb reprocessed the 5' RACE reads with MiXCR, giving one entry per CDR3 protein. The sample carries approximately 35,000 distinct CDR3 sequences, approximately 15% recorded once. The TCR sequence derives from a male donor with ankylosing spondylitis or in good health (not recorded which). Input material: blood. The chain links TRBV7-8 to TRBJ2-4, with TRBD2 matching 7 bases. CDR3 protein: CASSSKRGAKNIQYF. The CDR3 DNA reads TGTGCCAGCAGCTCAAAGCGGGGCGCCAAAAACATTCAGTACTTC.